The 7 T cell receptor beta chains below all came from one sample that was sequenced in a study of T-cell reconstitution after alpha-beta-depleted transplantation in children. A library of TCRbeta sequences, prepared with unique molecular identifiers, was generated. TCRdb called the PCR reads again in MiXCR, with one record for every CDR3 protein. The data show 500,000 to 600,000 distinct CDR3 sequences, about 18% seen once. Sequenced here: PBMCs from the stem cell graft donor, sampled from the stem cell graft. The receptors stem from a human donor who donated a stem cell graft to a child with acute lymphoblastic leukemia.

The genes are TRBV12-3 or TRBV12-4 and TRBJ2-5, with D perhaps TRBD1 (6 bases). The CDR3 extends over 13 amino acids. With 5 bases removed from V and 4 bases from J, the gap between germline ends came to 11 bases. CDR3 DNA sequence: TGTGCCAGCAGTAGCACAGGGAGAGAGACCCAGTACTTC. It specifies CASSSTGRETQYF.

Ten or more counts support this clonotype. The CDR3 region has the DNA TGTGCCAGCTCACCGGGTGGGGGCGAGCAGTACTTC. It translates to CASSPGGGEQYF. The gene calls are TRBV18 and TRBJ2-7; D could derive from TRBD1 or TRBD2 (5 bases each). V shed 3 bases and J shed 6 bases, with 9 bases lying between them. The CDR3 covers 12 residues. From germline, CDR1 is KGHSH and CDR2 LQKENI.

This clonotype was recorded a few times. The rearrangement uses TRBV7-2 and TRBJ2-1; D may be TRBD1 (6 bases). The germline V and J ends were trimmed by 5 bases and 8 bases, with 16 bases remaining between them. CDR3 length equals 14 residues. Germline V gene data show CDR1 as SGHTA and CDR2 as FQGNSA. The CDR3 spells CASSNYRDDDEQFF. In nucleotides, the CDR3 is TGTGCCAGCAGCAACTACAGGGACGACGATGAGCAGTTCTTC.

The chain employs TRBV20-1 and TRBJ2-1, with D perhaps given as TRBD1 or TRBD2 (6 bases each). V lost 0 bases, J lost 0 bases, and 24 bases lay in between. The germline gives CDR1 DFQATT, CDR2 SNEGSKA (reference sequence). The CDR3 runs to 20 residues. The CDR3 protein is CSAREIPVLGGVSSYNEQFF. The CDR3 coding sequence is TGCAGTGCTAGAGAGATTCCGGTTCTGGGGGGCGTTAGCTCCTACAATGAGCAGTTCTTC.

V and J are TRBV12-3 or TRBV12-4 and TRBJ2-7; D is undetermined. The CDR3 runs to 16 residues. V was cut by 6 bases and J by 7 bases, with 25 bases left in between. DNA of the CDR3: TGTGCCAGCAGCCTCTTGGCCCCCAGTGGTGTCCGAGAGCAGTACTTC. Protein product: CASSLLAPSGVREQYF.

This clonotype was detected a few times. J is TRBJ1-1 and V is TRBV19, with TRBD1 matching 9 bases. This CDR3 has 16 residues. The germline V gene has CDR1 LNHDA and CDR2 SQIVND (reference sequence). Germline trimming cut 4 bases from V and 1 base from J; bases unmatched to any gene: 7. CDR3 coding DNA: TGTGCCAGTAGTACCTCCGGACAGGGGAAGAACACTGAAGCTTTCTTT. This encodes CASSTSGQGKNTEAFF.

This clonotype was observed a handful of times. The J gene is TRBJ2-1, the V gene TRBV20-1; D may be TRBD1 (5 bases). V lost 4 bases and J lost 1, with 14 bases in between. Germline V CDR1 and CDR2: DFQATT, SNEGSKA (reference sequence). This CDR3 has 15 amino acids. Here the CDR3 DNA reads TGCAGTGCTAACCAGGACATCCCATCCTACAATGAGCAGTTCTTC. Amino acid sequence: CSANQDIPSYNEQFF.